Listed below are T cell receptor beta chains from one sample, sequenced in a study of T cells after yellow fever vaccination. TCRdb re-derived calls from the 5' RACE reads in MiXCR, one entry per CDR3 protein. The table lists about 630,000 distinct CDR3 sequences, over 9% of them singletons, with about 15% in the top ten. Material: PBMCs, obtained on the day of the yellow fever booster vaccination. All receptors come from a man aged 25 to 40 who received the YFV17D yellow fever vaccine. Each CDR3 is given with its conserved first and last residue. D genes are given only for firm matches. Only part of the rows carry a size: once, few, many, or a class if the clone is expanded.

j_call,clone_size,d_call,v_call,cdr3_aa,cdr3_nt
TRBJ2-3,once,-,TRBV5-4,CASSGEKSTDTQYF,TGTGCCAGCAGCGGGGAGAAGAGCACAGATACGCAGTATTTT
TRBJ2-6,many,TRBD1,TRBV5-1,CASSLVEGASGANVLTF,TGCGCCAGCAGCTTGGTAGAGGGGGCCTCTGGGGCCAACGTCCTGACTTTC
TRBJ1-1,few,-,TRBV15,CATSRDQIDTEAFF,TGTGCCACCAGCAGAGATCAGATTGACACTGAAGCTTTCTTT
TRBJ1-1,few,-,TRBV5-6,CASSFVVSWGTEAFF,TGTGCCAGCAGCTTCGTTGTTTCATGGGGGACAGAAGCTTTCTTT
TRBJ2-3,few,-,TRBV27,CASSFQGGHTQYF,TGTGCCAGCAGCTTCCAAGGGGGACACACGCAGTATTTT
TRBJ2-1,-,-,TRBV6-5,CASSYPPGGNEQFF,TGTGCCAGCAGTTACCCCCCAGGGGGGAATGAGCAGTTCTTC
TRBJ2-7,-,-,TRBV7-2,CASSLEAMGIYEQYF,TGTGCCAGCAGCTTAGAGGCTATGGGGATTTACGAGCAGTACTTC
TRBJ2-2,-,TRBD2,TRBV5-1,CASSASGGRKVGELFF,TGCGCCAGCAGCGCCTCCGGCGGGAGGAAGGTCGGGGAGCTGTTTTTT
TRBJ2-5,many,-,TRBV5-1,CASSPGRAQETQYF,TGCGCCAGCAGCCCAGGCAGGGCTCAAGAGACCCAGTACTTC
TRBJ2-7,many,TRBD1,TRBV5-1,CASSLTGTDHEQYF,TGCGCCAGCAGCCTCACCGGGACAGACCACGAGCAGTACTTC